This T cell receptor beta chain was retrieved from a study of OX40 agonist ivuxolimab in advanced cancers. Clones were read by immunoSEQ multiplex PCR, and TCRdb kept only the in-frame ones, dropping some. The data contain over 25,000 clones, 70% to 85% of them seen just once; the ten biggest clones take up roughly 21%. The germline V gene has CDR1 SGHTA and CDR2 FQGNSA. V was shortened by 2 bases and J by 9 bases, with 14 bases between the two germline ends. CDR3 length: 15 residues. This TCR was sampled from an adult with an advanced solid tumor such as melanoma, head and neck, liver or kidney cancer. This specimen was CD4+ or CD8+ T cells sorted from blood, taken in a trial of the OX40 agonist ivuxolimab. The chain uses TRBV7-2 and TRBJ1-6, with no clear D. The CDR3 is CASSLLPRPSSPLHF. CDR3 in DNA: TGTGCCAGCAGCTTACTTCCACGGCCGTCTTCACCCCTCCACTTT.